Each of the 22 T cell receptor beta chains below was sequenced from the same sample in a study of ipilimumab plus nivolumab after autologous stem cell transplantation. The repertoire was sequenced with immunoSEQ multiplex PCR; TCRdb's copy has only in-frame clones and lacks some. The sample carries about 21,000 clones, 77% recorded once. The sample consisted of PBMCs, taken in a trial of ipilimumab plus nivolumab as post-transplant consolidation. All receptors come from a male donor with diffuse large B-cell lymphoma.

This clone came up a few times. The chain joins TRBV7-2 to TRBJ2-2, with 9 bases identical to TRBD1. The CDR3 length is 16 residues. V lost 6 bases to trimming and J lost 4 bases; unmatched junction nucleotides: 9. The germline V gene encodes CDR1 SGHTA and CDR2 FQGNSA. CDR3 in DNA: TGTGCCAGCAGACCCCCCGGACAGGGGTTCACCGGGGAGCTGTTTTTT. It encodes CASRPPGQGFTGELFF.

This rearrangement joins TRBV5-4 to TRBJ1-2; TRBD1 agrees at 9 bases. Germline-derived CDR1 and CDR2 are SGHNT and YYREEE (reference sequence). There are 17 residues in the CDR3. Trimming cost V 4 bases and J 5 bases; bases outside gene matches: 15. CDR3 loop: CASSQTGGAWVAYGYTF. Written as DNA, the CDR3 is TGTGCCAGCAGCCAGACAGGGGGGGCGTGGGTTGCTTATGGCTACACCTTC.

The table lists this clone with a few counts. The chain couples TRBV27 to TRBJ2-5; tentatively, D is TRBD1 (6 bases). The V end lost 5 bases, the J end lost 3 bases, and 13 bases lay between the germline ends. Germline CDR1 reads MNHEY; CDR2 reads SMNVEV (reference sequence). This CDR3 spans 14 amino acids. In DNA, the CDR3 is TGTGCCAGCAGTGGGCCAGGGGAAAAAGAGACCCAGTACTTC. Amino acids: CASSGPGEKETQYF.

The V and J genes are TRBV2 and TRBJ2-1; D not resolved. Per the germline V gene, CDR1 is SNHLY and CDR2 is FYNNEI. Trimming removed 1 base at V and 4 bases at J, with 5 bases between. The CDR3 length is 13 residues. The CDR3 DNA reads as TGTGCCAGCAGTGAAGGGTCTTACAATGAGCAGTTCTTC. Protein product: CASSEGSYNEQFF.

The chain is built from TRBV6-1 and TRBJ2-1; TRBD2 matches at 13 bases. The CDR3 extends over 16 amino acids. V was clipped by 4 bases and J by 9 bases; unmatched bases: 9. CDR1 is MNHNS, CDR2 SASEGT, per germline. The CDR3 DNA reads TGTGCCAGCAGTGCAAGACTAGCGGGGGGTAACGGTGAGCAGTTCTTC. This sequence encodes CASSARLAGGNGEQFF.

Remarks on this clone: A read error is possible here, since a much larger clone lies one base away. The V and J genes are TRBV5-6 and TRBJ2-7; a weak D match, TRBD2 (6 bases). This CDR3 has 15 amino acids. In germline, CDR1 is SGHDT, CDR2 YYEEEE. CDR3: CASSQGDRSGDEQYF. CDR3 nucleotides: TGCGCCAGCAGCCAAGGGGACCGCTCGGGGGACGAGCAGTACTTC. The variable domain in full, with the rest retrieved from reference TRBV5-6 and TRBJ2-7, is DAGVTQSPTHLIKTRGQQVTLRCSPKSGHDTVSWYQQALGQGPQFIFQYYEEEERQRGNFPDRFSGHQFPNYSSELNVNALLLGDSALYLCASSQGDRSGDEQYFGPGTRLTVT.

This clone was picked up one time. J is TRBJ2-5 and V is TRBV4-3; D is perhaps TRBD1 (6 bases). Near its end, the DNA agrees better with TRBJ2-7, so the J call may be wrong. This CDR3 has 17 residues. Germline V gene lookup returns CDR1 LGHNA and CDR2 YSLEER. Written as DNA, the CDR3 is TGCGCCAGCAGCCAAGATGCGGCGTCACAGGGCCCCTACGAGCAGTACTTC. Translation: CASSQDAASQGPYEQYF.

As DNA, the CDR3 is TGTGCCAGCAGCCATTGGGACAGGGCCTACGAGCAGTACTTC. Its translation is CASSHWDRAYEQYF. V and J are TRBV5-6 and TRBJ2-7; the match to TRBD1 covers 9 bases. This CDR3 contains 14 residues. The V gene end was trimmed by 4 bases and the J gene end by 2 bases; junction bases not matched to a gene: 4. Germline assignment: CDR1 SGHDT and CDR2 YYEEEE.

This clone was seen just once. The chain uses TRBV7-2 and TRBJ2-2; 10 bases line up with TRBD1. Germline assignment: CDR1 SGHTA and CDR2 FQGNSA. The CDR3 contains 17 residues. The V and J ends lost 1 base and 7 bases, in that order; junction bases with no gene match: 9. The CDR3 region is CASSLDPTGGASGELFF. The CDR3 DNA reads as TGTGCCAGCAGCTTAGACCCGACAGGGGGCGCGAGCGGGGAGCTGTTTTTT.

This chain links TRBV7-6 with TRBJ1-3, with D hard to call. Germline loops: CDR1 SGHVS, CDR2 FNYEAQ. The CDR3 runs 13 residues. V lost 3 bases and J 8 bases, leaving 11 bases between the germline ends. CDR3 residues: CASSFGLADTIYF. The DNA for the CDR3 is TGTGCCAGCAGCTTCGGTTTGGCGGACACCATATATTTT.

This chain links TRBV5-6 with TRBJ1-3; D gene unclear. CDR1 is SGHDT and CDR2 is YYEEEE in the germline V gene. Trimming cost V 3 bases and J 6 bases, with 16 bases left between them. The CDR3 runs to 15 residues. CDR3 in amino acids: CASSSLREAVNTIYF. In DNA form, the CDR3 reads TGTGCCAGCAGCTCCCTTAGAGAGGCGGTAAACACCATATATTTT.

J is TRBJ1-1 and V is TRBV9; TRBD1 might be the D (6 bases). The germline CDR1 and CDR2 sequences are SGDLS and YYNGEE. This CDR3 is 12 amino acids long. Trimming took off 0 bases at V and 8 bases at J, with 8 bases between the two ends. CDR3 nucleotide sequence: TGTGCCAGCAGCGTAGATCAGGGGGAAGCTTTCTTT. This sequence encodes CASSVDQGEAFF.

The chain uses TRBV27 and TRBJ2-3; D unclear. Trimming took 5 bases from V and 0 from J, leaving 3 bases between them. Per germline, CDR1 MNHEY and CDR2 SMNVEV (reference sequence). The CDR3 has 12 amino acids. In DNA form, the CDR3 reads TGTGCCAGCAGTCCCAGCACAGATACGCAGTATTTT. This sequence encodes CASSPSTDTQYF.

The chain employs TRBV28 and TRBJ2-7; 7 bases align to TRBD2. CDR1 and CDR2 (germline): MDHEN, SYDVKM. With V trimmed by 4 bases and J by 2 bases, 8 bases remained unmatched. The CDR3 loop spans 15 amino acids. CDR3 DNA sequence: TGTGCCAGCAGTTCAACTAGCGCCGGGCCCTACGAGCAGTACTTC. This encodes CASSSTSAGPYEQYF. The whole variable domain, filled in from reference TRBV28 and TRBJ2-7, reads DVKVTQSSRYLVKRTGEKVFLECVQDMDHENMFWYRQDPGLGLRLIYFSYDVKMKEKGDIPEGYSVSREKKERFSLILESASTNQTSMYLCASSSTSAGPYEQYFGPGTRLTVT.

The V gene is TRBV7-8, the J gene TRBJ2-6; tentative D call: TRBD1 (5 bases). The germline V gene encodes CDR1 SGHVS and CDR2 FQNEAQ. The CDR3 is made up of 17 amino acids. The V and J ends lost 3 bases and 2 bases respectively, with 14 bases between them. CDR3 amino acids: CASSFARVQAGANVLTF. The DNA of the CDR3 is TGTGCCAGCAGCTTTGCCAGGGTCCAAGCTGGGGCCAACGTCCTGACTTTC.

The chain employs TRBV4-2 and TRBJ2-3; tentatively, D is TRBD2 (5 bases). CDR1 and CDR2 from the germline V gene are LGHNA and YNFKEQ. The length of the CDR3 is 15 residues. V dropped 0 bases and J dropped 5 bases, with 12 bases sitting between them. The CDR3 DNA reads TGTGCCAGCAGCCAAGATCCAAAGGGAGAAGATACGCAGTATTTT. Translating it yields CASSQDPKGEDTQYF.

V and J are TRBV4-2 and TRBJ1-4; perhaps TRBD1 as D (6 bases). V dropped 0 bases and J dropped 7 bases, with 18 bases sitting between them. Germline CDR1 and CDR2: LGHNA and YNFKEQ. The CDR3 is 17 amino acids. The CDR3 is CASSQDRARQDGEKLFF. The CDR3 DNA reads as TGTGCCAGCAGCCAAGATCGGGCGAGACAGGATGGTGAAAAACTGTTTTTT.

This chain joins TRBV28 and TRBJ2-7; tentatively, D is TRBD2 (7 bases). Germline V gene sequence: CDR1 MDHEN, CDR2 SYDVKM. The CDR3 sequence is 14 residues long. V was pared by 7 bases and J by 2 bases, with 15 bases between. CDR3 loop: CASNGRGLTYEQYF. CDR3 DNA: TGTGCCAGCAATGGGCGGGGGCTAACCTACGAGCAGTACTTC.

This clone appeared a single time. Here the CDR3 reads CASSMSGQGGELFF. The CDR3 DNA follows: TGTGCCAGCAGTATGTCGGGACAGGGAGGGGAACTGTTTTTT. The rearrangement joins TRBV28 to TRBJ1-4; 9 bases map to TRBD1. This CDR3 has 14 amino acids. The germline V gene has CDR1 MDHEN and CDR2 SYDVKM. Trimming at V came to 5 bases and at J to 12 bases, leaving 10 bases not matched to a gene.

The chain uses TRBV5-1 and TRBJ1-3; 9 nucleotides line up with TRBD1. The CDR3 length is 15 residues. Per germline, CDR1 SGHRS and CDR2 YFSETQ. V lost 0 bases to trimming and J lost 7 bases; unmatched junction nucleotides: 5. CDR3 sequence reads: CASSLGQGDWNTIYF. CDR3 bases: TGCGCCAGCAGCTTGGGACAGGGGGATTGGAACACCATATATTTT.

The chain recombines TRBV6-6 with TRBJ2-3; the match to TRBD1 covers 11 bases. J was trimmed by 3 bases and V by 6 bases; bases with no gene match: 8. Germline V gives CDR1 MNHNY, CDR2 SVGAGI (reference sequence). The CDR3 is 16 amino acids. The CDR3 DNA reads as TGTGCCAGCAGGCGTCCCGGGACAGGGGGGACAGATACGCAGTATTTT. Amino acids: CASRRPGTGGTDTQYF.

The gene calls are TRBV5-8 and TRBJ2-7; 8 nucleotides align to TRBD1. The germline V gene has CDR1 SGHTS and CDR2 YDEGEE. Unmatched junction bases numbered 3, after V lost 2 bases and J lost 5 bases. The CDR3 extends over 13 amino acids. CDR3 bases: TGTGCCAGCAGCTTCAGGGGGCTTAACGAGCAGTACTTC. It translates to CASSFRGLNEQYF.